The 20 T cell receptor beta chains given below trace back to one sample, sequenced in a study of blood T cell repertoires in COVID-19. Assay: immunoSEQ multiplex PCR; the TCRdb copy retains only in-frame clones and omits some. Among 150,000 to 200,000 clones listed, roughly 93% were seen once. The sequenced sample was peripheral blood. The receptors derive from a man aged 18-30 years with acute or convalescent COVID-19.

This clone was seen more than once but under ten times. The V gene is TRBV4-1, the J gene TRBJ1-2, with 7 bases aligning to TRBD1. V lost 0 bases and J lost 7; bases outside the gene matches: 11. The CDR3 sequence is 16 residues long. CDR1 and CDR2 (germline): MGHRA, YSYEKL. The CDR3 DNA follows: TGCGCCAGCAGCCAAGAGAGTCGAACAGGGGTGGTTGGCTACACCTTC. Translating it yields CASSQESRTGVVGYTF.

This clone was picked up many times. This chain links TRBV15 with TRBJ1-1; possible D gene TRBD1, 5 bases. V lost 3 bases, J lost 0 bases, and 20 bases lay in between. Germline CDR1 reads LNHNV; CDR2 reads YYDKDF (reference sequence). The CDR3 runs to 18 residues. The CDR3 DNA is TGTGCCACCAGCAGTAAGGTGACAGCTATTTTGATGAACACTGAAGCTTTCTTT. It is translated as CATSSKVTAILMNTEAFF. Looking up the rest from reference TRBV15 and TRBJ1-1 gives the full variable domain: DAMVIQNPRYQVTQFGKPVTLSCSQTLNHNVMYWYQQKSSQAPKLLFHYYDKDFNNEADTPDNFQSRRPNTSFCFLDIRSPGLGDTAMYLCATSSKVTAILMNTEAFFGQGTRLTVV.

The J gene is TRBJ2-5, the V gene TRBV29-1; perhaps TRBD1 as D (6 bases). Trimming removed 6 bases at V and 1 base at J, with 12 bases between. This CDR3 spans 13 amino acids. The germline gives CDR1 SQVTM, CDR2 ANQGSEA. DNA of the CDR3: TGCAGCGTCAACAGGGAGATCCAAGAGACCCAGTACTTC. Translating gives CSVNREIQETQYF.

The genes are TRBV30 and TRBJ1-5, with D unresolved. CDR1 and CDR2 (germline): GTSNPN, SVGIG (reference sequence). V was clipped by 0 bases and J by 7 bases, with 13 bases between them. The CDR3 is 14 residues long. The CDR3 sequence: CAWSVRGFEQPQHF. CDR3 nucleotide sequence: TGTGCCTGGAGTGTACGAGGGTTTGAGCAGCCCCAGCATTTT.

Concerning this clone itself: This same CDR3 is encoded by further DNA sequences in the sample. The chain carries TRBV5-1 and TRBJ2-2, with 7 bases matching TRBD2. The CDR3 consists of 14 residues. CDR1 and CDR2 (germline): SGHRS, YFSETQ. V shed 5 bases, J shed 5 bases, and the junction held 6 bases outside the gene matches. The CDR3 sequence: CASSSGGGTGELFF. CDR3 coding DNA: TGCGCCAGCAGTTCGGGAGGAGGTACCGGGGAGCTGTTTTTT.

V and J are TRBV18 and TRBJ1-1, with D hard to call. This CDR3 is 15 amino acids long. The V end was cut by 1 base, the J end by 4 bases, with 13 bases between. Looked up from germline, CDR1 is KGHSH and CDR2 is LQKENI. CDR3 sequence: CASSPLFDGSTEAFF. Written as DNA, the CDR3 is TGTGCCAGCTCACCACTATTTGATGGTAGCACTGAAGCTTTCTTT.

The rearrangement links TRBV7-9 to TRBJ2-7; D is ambiguous. CDR3 length equals 15 residues. Per the germline V gene, CDR1 is SEHNR and CDR2 is FQNEAQ (reference sequence). V was trimmed by 4 bases and J by 2 bases, leaving 15 bases between them. The CDR3 spells CASSSSQVLPYEQYF. The CDR3, as DNA: TGTGCCAGCAGCTCCTCTCAGGTTCTCCCCTACGAGCAGTACTTC.

This clone was observed a handful of times. V gene TRBV14 combines with J gene TRBJ1-1; weak D call: TRBD1 (6 bases). The V and J ends lost 4 bases and 2 bases respectively, with 17 bases between them. The CDR3 totals 16 residues. CDR1 is SGHDN, CDR2 FVKESK, per germline. The chain's CDR3 is CASSRYRDLLNTEAFF. DNA for the CDR3: TGTGCCAGCAGCCGGTACAGGGACCTCCTTAACACTGAAGCTTTCTTT.

The chain is built from TRBV18 and TRBJ2-1; 13 bases match TRBD2. Trimming took 3 bases from V and 10 from J; bases not matched to a gene: 9. The CDR3 loop spans 16 amino acids. The V gene's germline CDR1 is KGHSH and CDR2 LQKENI. DNA of the CDR3: TGTGCCAGCTCACCGGGACTAGCGGGAATGCAAGGAGAGCAGTTCTTC. This sequence encodes CASSPGLAGMQGEQFF. The full variable domain, with the rest looked up from reference TRBV18 and TRBJ2-1, is NAGVMQNPRHLVRRRGQEARLRCSPMKGHSHVYWYRQLPEEGLKFMVYLQKENIIDESGMPKERFSAEFPKEGPSILRIQQVVRGDSAAYFCASSPGLAGMQGEQFFGPGTRLTVL.

The V call is TRBV5-1, the J call TRBJ1-4; 10 bases are shared with TRBD1. V gave up 2 bases and J gave up 2 bases; unmatched junction bases: 6. This CDR3 is 17 amino acids long. Per germline, CDR1 SGHRS and CDR2 YFSETQ. The CDR3 coding sequence is TGCGCCAGCAGCTTTGGGACAGGGGTGCAGACTAATGAAAAACTGTTTTTT. It specifies CASSFGTGVQTNEKLFF.

V gene TRBV9 combines with J gene TRBJ1-6; TRBD1 matches at 7 bases. The junction had 11 bases not matched to a gene; V was cut back by 7 bases and J by 7 bases. The CDR3 has 15 amino acids. Germline CDR1 SGDLS, CDR2 YYNGEE. CDR3 sequence (DNA): TGTGCCAGCGCCCTAAAGACAGGGAGAAATTCACCCCTCCACTTT. Protein sequence: CASALKTGRNSPLHF.

The chain couples TRBV20-1 to TRBJ2-1; 9 bases match TRBD2. CDR1 DFQATT and CDR2 SNEGSKA come from the germline V gene (reference sequence). This CDR3 is built from 11 residues. The J segment lost 14 bases and the V segment lost 6 bases, leaving 8 bases of the junction unmatched. CDR3 coding DNA: TGCAGTGCCGAGGACAGGACTAGCGAGTTCTTC. Protein product: CSAEDRTSEFF.

This chain joins TRBV21-1 and TRBJ1-2. TRBV21-1 is a pseudogene locus. The CDR3 has 14 amino acids. The CDR3 spells CASSKFRGGYGYTF. In nucleotides, the CDR3 is TGTGCCAGCAGCAAATTCCGGGGAGGCTATGGCTACACCTTC.

The J gene is TRBJ2-3, the V gene TRBV5-1; a weak D match, TRBD1 (6 bases). The CDR3 runs 14 residues. CDR1 is SGHRS, CDR2 YFSETQ, per germline. The V gene lost 4 bases and the J gene lost 4 bases, with 13 bases spanning the gap. This CDR3 is CASSLLTGSDTQYF. CDR3 DNA: TGCGCCAGCAGCCTCTTGACAGGATCAGATACGCAGTATTTT.

CDR3: CASSRSPGQGADGYTF. CDR3 bases: TGTGCCAGCAGCCGAAGCCCGGGACAGGGGGCGGATGGCTACACCTTC. The chain couples TRBV7-6 to TRBJ1-2, with 12 bases lining up with TRBD1. The V gene end was trimmed by 5 bases and the J gene end by 6 bases; junction bases not matched to a gene: 10. CDR3 length: 16 residues. Germline V lookup: CDR1 SGHVS, CDR2 FNYEAQ.

The V call is TRBV19, the J call TRBJ2-2, with D tentatively TRBD1 (5 bases). Trimming cost V 3 bases and J 6 bases, with 8 bases left between them. Looked up from germline, CDR1 is LNHDA and CDR2 is SQIVND (reference sequence). The CDR3 consists of 13 residues. The CDR3 nucleotides read TGTGCCAGTAGTATTTCAGGGCCCGGGGAGCTGTTTTTT. Its protein product is CASSISGPGELFF.

This clone has only one observation. The chain's CDR3 is CASFRRTGGFGVFEAFF. The CDR3, as DNA: TGTGCCAGTTTCCGTCGGACAGGGGGCTTTGGAGTTTTCGAAGCTTTCTTT. The chain employs TRBV19 and TRBJ1-1; the match to TRBD1 covers 11 bases. There are 17 residues in the CDR3. CDR1 and CDR2 from the germline V gene are LNHDA and SQIVND (reference sequence). With 8 bases clipped from V and 8 bases from J, the junction kept 19 bases outside the gene matches.

This chain uses TRBV19 with TRBJ1-4; D is possibly TRBD1 (5 bases). This CDR3 has 14 residues. CDR1 LNHDA and CDR2 SQIVND come from the germline V gene (reference sequence). V was pared by 9 bases and J by 0 bases, with 11 bases between. Written as DNA, the CDR3 is TGTGCCAGCCAACAGACAGCAACTAATGAAAAACTGTTTTTT. The encoded protein is CASQQTATNEKLFF.

Here the CDR3 reads CASSYGQSQETQYF. CDR3 DNA: TGCGCCAGCAGCTACGGACAGTCCCAAGAGACCCAGTACTTC. The chain carries TRBV5-1 and TRBJ2-5; D is perhaps TRBD1 (6 bases). CDR1 and CDR2 from the germline V gene are SGHRS and YFSETQ. Trimming cost V 3 bases and J 1 base, with 10 bases left between them. This CDR3 spans 14 amino acids. The full variable domain, its missing parts supplied by reference TRBV5-1 and TRBJ2-5, is KAGVTQTPRYLIKTRGQQVTLSCSPISGHRSVSWYQQTPGQGLQFLFEYFSETQRNKGNFPGRFSGRQFSNSRSEMNVSTLELGDSALYLCASSYGQSQETQYFGPGTRLLVL.

V is TRBV27 and J is TRBJ2-1; 10 positions agree with TRBD2. J lost 6 bases, V lost 2 bases, and 16 bases had no gene match. In germline, CDR1 is MNHEY, CDR2 SMNVEV (reference sequence). This CDR3 contains 19 residues. The CDR3 sequence: CASSLTQREGVSTTNEQFF. For the CDR3, the DNA is TGTGCCAGCAGTTTAACCCAGCGGGAGGGGGTCTCCACTACCAATGAGCAGTTCTTC.